The 8 T cell receptor beta chains in this list originate from one sample, sequenced in a study of cytomegalovirus exposure and HLA in healthy donors. Sequencing was performed with immunoSEQ multiplex PCR; in TCRdb, only in-frame clones are kept and a portion is missing. The sample yields over 250,000 clones, 70% to 90% seen once. Material: PBMCs. These receptors originate from a young woman in good health and CMV-seronegative.

This clone was counted once. The chain carries TRBV11-2 and TRBJ2-2; 10 nucleotides agree with TRBD1. This CDR3 region has 15 residues. Per germline, CDR1 SGHAT and CDR2 FQNNGV. J was trimmed by 4 bases and V by 4 bases; bases with no gene match: 3. The CDR3 reads CASSYDRGRTGELFF. In DNA, the CDR3 is TGTGCCAGCAGCTACGACAGGGGGCGCACCGGGGAGCTGTTTTTT. The full variable domain, rest sourced from reference TRBV11-2 and TRBJ2-2, is EAGVAQSPRYKIIEKRQSVAFWCNPISGHATLYWYQQILGQGPKLLIQFQNNGVVDDSQLPKDRFSAERLKGVDSTLKIQPAKLEDSAVYLCASSYDRGRTGELFFGEGSRLTVL.

The rearrangement joins TRBV25-1 to TRBJ1-6; D remains unclear. Germline CDR1 is MGHDK and CDR2 is SYGVNS. The CDR3 runs 16 residues. Trimming shortened V by 4 bases and J by 4 bases, and 14 bases separated the two germline ends. CDR3 bases: TGTGCCAGCAGTGCGCCAGGAGGCGGTTATAATTCACCCCTCCACTTT. Its translation is CASSAPGGGYNSPLHF.

The genes are TRBV4-3 and TRBJ1-5; unclear D gene. The V end was cut by 4 bases, the J end by 4 bases, with 8 bases between. Germline CDR1 and CDR2: LGHNA and YSLEER. CDR3 length: 13 amino acids. CDR3 in amino acids: CASSRNLNQPQHF. DNA of the CDR3: TGCGCCAGCAGCCGTAACTTGAATCAGCCCCAGCATTTT.

The sample holds one count of this clone. The chain has TRBV6-1 and TRBJ2-6, with D perhaps matching TRBD2 (6 bases). The CDR3 sequence is 15 residues long. Germline CDR1 is MNHNS and CDR2 is SASEGT. Trimming removed 5 bases at V and 4 bases at J, with 12 bases between. The CDR3 spells CASSLGGSGANVLTF. CDR3 nucleotide sequence: TGTGCCAGCAGTCTGGGGGGTTCCGGGGCCAACGTCCTGACTTTC.

CDR3 residues: CASSLAWGGSGANVLTF. CDR3 coding DNA: TGTGCCAGCAGTTTGGCGTGGGGGGGCTCTGGGGCCAACGTCCTGACTTTC. The V call is TRBV27, the J call TRBJ2-6; 7 bases are shared with TRBD2. This CDR3 has 17 amino acids. Germline V gene lookup returns CDR1 MNHEY and CDR2 SMNVEV (reference sequence). Germline trimming cut 3 bases from V and 0 bases from J; bases unmatched to any gene: 5.

The chain combines TRBV6-6 with TRBJ2-5, with D perhaps TRBD1 (6 bases). Germline V gene data show CDR1 as MNHNY and CDR2 as SVGAGI (reference sequence). The length of the CDR3 is 15 residues. V dropped 4 bases and J dropped 0 bases, with 12 bases sitting between them. The CDR3 DNA follows: TGTGCCAGCAGTTGGGGACAACGGTACCAAGAGACCCAGTACTTC. Translation: CASSWGQRYQETQYF.

The rearrangement links TRBV30 to TRBJ2-2; possibly TRBD2 for D (5 bases). V was clipped by 4 bases and J by 5 bases, with 8 bases between them. CDR3 size: 12 residues. Germline-derived CDR1 and CDR2 are GTSNPN and SVGIG (reference sequence). CDR3 in DNA: TGTGCCTGGATACGGGGAACCGGGGAGCTGTTTTTT. Residues: CAWIRGTGELFF.

The V call is TRBV5-1, the J call TRBJ2-3, with D possibly TRBD2 on 5 matching bases. Germline CDR1 and CDR2: SGHRS and YFSETQ. The CDR3 sequence is 15 residues long. The ends were cut back, 4 bases at V and 1 base at J, with 13 bases in the middle. This chain's CDR3 is CASSPSRLGTDTQYF. The CDR3 region has the DNA TGCGCCAGCAGCCCTAGCAGGTTGGGCACAGATACGCAGTATTTT.